Each of the 10 T cell receptor beta chains below was sequenced from the same sample in a study of blood T cell repertoires in COVID-19. Clones were sequenced by immunoSEQ multiplex PCR, and TCRdb holds only the in-frame ones, with some missing. The sample consists of a few hundred thousand clones, around 90% of them appearing once. Sequenced: peripheral blood. The receptors here all came from a man aged 18 to 29 with active or convalescent COVID-19.

The CDR3 bases are TGTGCCAGTAGCCTTTCGGGTGCGCGGGTTTATGAAAAACTGTTTTTT. It is translated as CASSLSGARVYEKLFF. The rearrangement joins TRBV19 to TRBJ1-4; D is uncertain. In germline, CDR1 is LNHDA, CDR2 SQIVND (reference sequence). This CDR3 contains 16 residues. Trimming took 6 bases from V and 6 from J, leaving 20 bases between them.

The chain uses TRBV27 and TRBJ1-6, with 9 bases matching TRBD1. This CDR3 spans 14 amino acids. Germline V gives CDR1 MNHEY, CDR2 SMNVEV (reference sequence). J lost 9 bases, V lost 3 bases, and 3 bases had no gene match. CDR3 DNA: TGTGCCAGCAGTTTTGGACAGGGGATTTCACCCCTCCACTTT. This codes for CASSFGQGISPLHF.

The rearrangement uses TRBV7-6 and TRBJ2-7; the match to TRBD2 covers 9 bases. The CDR3 loop spans 16 amino acids. The V segment lost 1 base and the J segment 2 bases; nucleotides outside the gene matches: 6. Germline V gene data show CDR1 as SGHVS and CDR2 as FNYEAQ. In nucleotides, the CDR3 is TGTGCCAGCAGCTTAGGGGCCGGCGGGAGGGCCTACGAGCAGTACTTC. It yields the protein CASSLGAGGRAYEQYF.

This chain joins TRBV11-2 and TRBJ2-3, with 10 bases that match TRBD2. V shed 1 base and J 2 bases; nucleotides not matched to a gene: 6. There are 17 residues in the CDR3. Germline V gene lookup returns CDR1 SGHAT and CDR2 FQNNGV. This chain's CDR3 is CASSLGGAGGYTDTQYF. In nucleotides, the CDR3 is TGTGCCAGCAGCTTAGGGGGAGCGGGGGGGTACACAGATACGCAGTATTTT.

A single count supports this clone. J is TRBJ1-4 and V is TRBV19; 8 nucleotides match TRBD1. With 2 bases clipped from V and 6 bases from J, the junction kept 5 bases outside the gene matches. This CDR3 has 15 amino acids. Per germline, CDR1 LNHDA and CDR2 SQIVND (reference sequence). CDR3 sequence reads: CASSITGGLHEKLFF. The CDR3, as DNA: TGTGCCAGTAGTATAACAGGGGGTCTTCATGAAAAACTGTTTTTT.

The chain joins TRBV18 to TRBJ2-1; 9 nucleotides agree with TRBD1. Germline V gives CDR1 KGHSH, CDR2 LQKENI. J gave up 3 bases and V 3 bases, and 3 bases lay outside the gene matches. CDR3 length: 15 amino acids. The CDR3 nucleotides read TGTGCCAGCTCACCGGGACAGGGCGTCTACAATGAGCAGTTCTTC. Its protein product is CASSPGQGVYNEQFF.

This clone has a single count. The chain couples TRBV7-3 to TRBJ2-3, with TRBD2 identical over 8 bases. Germline V gene sequence: CDR1 SGHTA, CDR2 FQGTGA. The CDR3 is made up of 15 amino acids. With 5 bases clipped from V and 3 bases from J, the junction kept 7 bases outside the gene matches. The CDR3 region is CASSLSGTRTDTQYF. CDR3 bases: TGTGCCAGCAGCCTATCCGGGACTAGGACAGATACGCAGTATTTT.

V gene TRBV6-6 combines with J gene TRBJ1-1; D is undetermined. Germline V gene sequence: CDR1 MNHNY, CDR2 SVGAGI (reference sequence). CDR3 size: 15 residues. The V end was cut by 7 bases, the J end by 3 bases, with 18 bases between. The CDR3 region is CASTEERSRYTEAFF. The CDR3 DNA is TGTGCCAGCACCGAGGAGCGGTCTCGGTACACTGAAGCTTTCTTT.

The chain combines TRBV19 with TRBJ1-2; a weak D match, TRBD1 (5 bases). The CDR3 has 16 residues. Per germline, CDR1 LNHDA and CDR2 SQIVND (reference sequence). Trimming stripped 0 bases from V and 4 bases from J, with 15 bases between. The CDR3 coding sequence is TGTGCCAGTAGTATAGATGCACAGGCCCTCCTCTATGGCTACACCTTC. Amino acid sequence: CASSIDAQALLYGYTF.

This chain links TRBV5-1 with TRBJ1-2, with 10 bases matching TRBD1. Germline values: CDR1 SGHRS, CDR2 YFSETQ. CDR3 length: 19 residues. J gave up 4 bases and V 0 bases, and 15 bases lay outside the gene matches. The CDR3: CASSLGFRDRGLEGYGYTF. CDR3 DNA sequence: TGCGCCAGCAGCTTGGGGTTTCGGGACAGGGGTTTAGAGGGCTATGGCTACACCTTC.